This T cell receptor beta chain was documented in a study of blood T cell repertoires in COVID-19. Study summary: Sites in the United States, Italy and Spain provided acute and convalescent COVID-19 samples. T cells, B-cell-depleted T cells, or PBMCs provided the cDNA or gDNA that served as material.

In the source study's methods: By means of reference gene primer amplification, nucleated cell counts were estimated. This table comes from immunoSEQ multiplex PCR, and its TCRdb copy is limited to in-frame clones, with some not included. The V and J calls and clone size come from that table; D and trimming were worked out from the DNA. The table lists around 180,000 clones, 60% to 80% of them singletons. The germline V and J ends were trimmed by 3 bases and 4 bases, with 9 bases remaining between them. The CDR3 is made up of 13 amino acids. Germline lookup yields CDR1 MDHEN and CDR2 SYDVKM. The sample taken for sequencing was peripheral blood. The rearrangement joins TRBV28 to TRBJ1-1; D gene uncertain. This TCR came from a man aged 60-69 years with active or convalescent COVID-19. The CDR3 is CASSFGEGTEAFF. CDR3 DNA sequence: TGTGCCAGCAGTTTCGGGGAAGGCACTGAAGCTTTCTTT.